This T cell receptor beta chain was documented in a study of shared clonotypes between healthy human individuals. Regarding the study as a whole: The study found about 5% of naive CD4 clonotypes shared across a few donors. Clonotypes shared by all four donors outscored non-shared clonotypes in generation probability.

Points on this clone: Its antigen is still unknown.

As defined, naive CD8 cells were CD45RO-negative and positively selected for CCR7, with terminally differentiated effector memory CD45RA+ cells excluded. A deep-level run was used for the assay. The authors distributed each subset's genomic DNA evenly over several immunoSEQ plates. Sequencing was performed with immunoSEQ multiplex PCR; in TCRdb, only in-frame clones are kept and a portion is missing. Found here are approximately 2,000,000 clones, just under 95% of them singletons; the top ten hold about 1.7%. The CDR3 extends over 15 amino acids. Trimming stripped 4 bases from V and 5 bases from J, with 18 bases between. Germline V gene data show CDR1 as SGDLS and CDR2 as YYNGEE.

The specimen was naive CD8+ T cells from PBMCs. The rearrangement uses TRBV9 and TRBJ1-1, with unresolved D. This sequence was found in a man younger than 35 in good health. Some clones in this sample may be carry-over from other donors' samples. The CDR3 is CASSTYTYPITEAFF. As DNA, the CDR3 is TGTGCCAGCAGCACTTACACCTACCCCATTACTGAAGCTTTCTTT.